The sequence of this T cell receptor beta chain was determined in a study of cytomegalovirus exposure and HLA in healthy donors (dated 2017 in TCRdb). About the full investigation: An earlier analysis of under 600 of the donors reported approximately 290 Gb of sequence data and some 120 million unique TCR beta sequences from some 180 million T cells. Roughly 300 gigabases of sequencing data and roughly 80 million unique TCR sequences made up an early release that covered approximately 620 HLA-typed donors. Of the roughly 410 genotyped donors, 80% to 90% were placed in the genetic ancestry cluster associated with self-reported Caucasian donors. The study aimed to test whether signatures of past pathogen exposure could be identified by cataloging public T cell receptors. Using immunosequencing, the study profiled T cell repertoires from 500 to 800 subjects and related those repertoires to cytomegalovirus serostatus. Along with the roughly 700-subject first cohort, a separate validation cohort of over a hundred different subjects was used. To predict cytomegalovirus infection status, the study combined high-throughput TCR immunosequencing, statistical association of individual TCRs with disease status, and machine learning. A later analysis re-analyzed previously published TCR beta repertoires from 660 or so donors and added high-resolution HLA genotyping to study TCR occurrence patterns. The later analysis used no new phenotypic data to find candidate immune exposures, relying instead on TCR beta sequences and their occurrence across donors. In an earlier analysis of 500 to 650 of the donors, high-throughput TCR beta sequencing was used to judge whether each TCR beta V gene segment behaved as functional or pseudogenic. Donor age, sex, ethnicity and CMV serostatus were compiled alongside the repertoire data. In a later genetic analysis, genome-wide SNP genotypes for about 65% of the 666 donors were used, and that subset was treated as a discovery cohort. Every discovery cohort repertoire had been produced on one sequencing platform. Class I and class II HLA loci were covered by the typing at four-digit resolution. The number of donors typed differed by locus, with roughly 629-640 for A, B, C, DRB1 and DQB1, around 500 for DQA1, 606 for DPA1, and 450 to 480 for DPB1. Roughly five DR-DQ haplotypes were handled as single units for association and clustering because linkage in the cohort was strong. Among a few hundred genotyped donors of the cohort, an average of around 240,000 unique TCR beta nucleotide sequences were sequenced per donor, roughly 20% of them non-productive.

The cohort consisted of 600 to 750 healthy bone marrow donors. At the time of sampling, all cohort members were nominally healthy, though unrecorded immune exposures were likely present. The donor tested CMV seronegative, placing the donor among the roughly 340 seronegative members of the cohort. Each donor provided a peripheral blood sample, and peripheral blood mononuclear cells were used for TCR beta sequencing. Genomic DNA was extracted from the blood cell samples with the Qiagen DNeasy Blood Extraction Kit. The method was the immunoSEQ multiplex PCR assay. The multiplex PCR relied on a mix of 60 forward primers for TCR Vbeta segments and 13 reverse primers for TCR Jbeta segments. The CDR3 region of rearranged TCR beta genes was amplified from genomic DNA with a multiplex PCR assay. The Illumina HiSeq System was used to sequence the amplified TCR beta libraries as 87-base-pair reads. As for the original processing: In a later analysis, roughly 80 million unique TCR beta chains were counted across the roughly 670 repertoires, and roughly 9.9 million of these chains were shared by at least two donors. Raw reads were error-corrected and collapsed into unique sequences by a nearest-neighbor algorithm in which closely related sequences were merged to remove PCR and sequencing errors. Alignment of CDR3 sequences to IMGT reference sequences was used to assign V, D and J gene segments. For a sequence to be retained, a match of at least six nucleotides was required to both a V gene segment and a J gene segment. A rearrangement was called productive if the CDR3 had no stop codons and remained in frame with V and J, and every other rearrangement was called non-productive. Following IMGT convention, CDR3 was defined as the stretch from the second conserved V-encoded cysteine up to the conserved J-encoded phenylalanine. The earlier analysis of about 610 of the donors excluded any sequence lacking an unambiguous match to a single V gene segment. In an earlier analysis of a few hundred of the donors, a V segment was called functional when productive rearrangements were above 56.7%, and segregating when the standard deviation between donors exceeded 5%. A statistical classification framework was developed to diagnose cytomegalovirus status using the catalog of TCR beta chain sequences. In a later analysis, TCR nucleotide sequences were compared against IMGT/GENE-DB human TR gene sequences so that V and J genes could be assigned. A later analysis assigned CDR3 sequences and most-parsimonious VDJ recombination scenarios with the TCRdist pipeline. In a later analysis, each TCR beta chain was defined by its CDR3 amino acid sequence together with its V-gene family, and reads lacking a unique V-gene family were excluded. As a way to deal with suspected cross-contamination and a sequencing artifact, a later analysis dropped 450 to 600 nucleotide sequences that were highly shared and had low generation probability. In a later analysis, a clonal expansion index for each public chain was calculated from normalized within-repertoire ranks of inferred template counts. A later analysis computed generation probabilities with a VDJ recombination model fitted to out-of-frame rearrangements, and checked the results against IGoR. Hypergeometric tests were used in a later analysis to score TCR-TCR, TCR-HLA and TCR-CMV co-occurrence, with a repertoire-size bias correction applied to the TCR pairs. In a later analysis, false discovery rates were estimated by permuting HLA or CMV assignments 20 times. In a later analysis, co-occurring TCRs were grouped using DBSCAN, with TCRdist sequence similarity added in when clustering inside HLA-allele-positive subsets. For co-occurrence clustering, repertoires with fewer than 30,000 or more than 120,000 public chains were excluded, along with four or five repertoires with anomalous nucleotide sharing. TCRdb stores this immuneACCESS table with in-frame sequences only. Part of the clones is absent; in the studies checked, under half of the shortfall reflects unresolved V genes, and no reason is known for the rest. V and J calls and clone size are as listed in that table; D and trimming were resolved from the DNA. For this sample there are under 100,000 clones; 79% appear just once. The leading ten clones occupy approximately 2.4% of the sample.

The full study reports these points: The earlier analysis of around 600 of the donors excluded 15 to 20 rarely observed V segments, including chromosome 9 orphons, because counts were too low. The classifier was reported to diagnose cytomegalovirus status with high specificity and sensitivity in both the original and validation cohorts. While some public TCRs were present in many individuals, most TCR sequences turned up only very rarely across donors. A cluster of highly shared sequence variants was judged likely to be a technical artifact of the sequencing pipeline. Because some donors lacked HLA typing at each locus, the association tests relied only on the typed subset. CMV serostatus was the only immune exposure information available for the cohort. Linkage disequilibrium might explain the correlated functional status among segregating V segments, but an unknown experimental factor could not be ruled out. A later genetic analysis associated a missense DCLRE1C variant with V-gene and J-gene trimming of TCR beta chains, and an independent cohort replicated the association. A further reported finding was that TCR beta sequences accurately predicted the HLA-A and HLA-B alleles for most subjects in the first cohort. The authors suggested that the approach could potentially be generalized to other disease states and immunological phenotypes. In a later analysis, the rate of TCR association differed among HLA loci, with DRB1 alleles having the most associated TCRs and HLA-C alleles having the fewest. A later analysis associated 15,000 to 20,000 TCR beta sequences with specific HLA alleles at a false discovery rate of 0.05. In an earlier analysis of under 600 of the donors, most TCR beta V segments were observed in productive rearrangements about 87% or about 30% of the time, broadly matching IMGT annotations. A later analysis found that most CMV-associated TCR beta chains appeared HLA-restricted, with HLA associations seemingly driven largely by CMV exposure. In a later analysis, HLA-associated TCR beta chains were found to be more clonally expanded and to have lower generation probabilities than equally common non-associated chains. Because the 87-base-pair reads could not distinguish some IMGT-functional V segments, including TRBV6-2 and TRBV6-3, those segments were excluded. This cohort had only TCR beta chains sequenced, and the lack of alpha or paired-chain data limited which features could be detected. A total of 150 to 200 TCR beta chains were listed by the study as associated with cytomegalovirus. In a later analysis, several top co-occurrence clusters were reported to appear linked to parvovirus B19, influenza, CMV and Epstein-Barr virus. When HLA alleles, especially DR and DQ, strongly co-occurred, TCR associations were difficult to assign to individual alleles. In a later genetic analysis, fewer N-insertions in productive TCRs were reported among donors in an Asian-associated ancestry cluster than the roughly 700-donor mean. Presence/absence analyses assumed roughly uniform sequencing depth across donors, an assumption that may not hold. In vitro tests confirmed that three of the cytomegalovirus-associated TCR beta chains recognize cytomegalovirus antigens.

This clone was seen a few times. It has no known antigen specificity. No quality values exist for individual bases; no much larger clone is one base distant. Sequences MGHRA (CDR1) and YSYEKL (CDR2) are obtained from the germline V gene. The CDR3, from cysteine to phenylalanine, totals 16 residues. Kept here is only the CDR3 DNA, which spans 48 bases and is read in frame from base 1. V has 1 base trimmed and J has 3 bases trimmed; junction bases matching no gene number 5. This receptor was identified in a man aged 25 to 40 in good health and CMV-seronegative. The sequenced sample was PBMCs. The chain is assembled from TRBV4-1 and TRBJ2-2, with TRBD1 matching 7 junction bases. The CDR3 protein: CASSQVAGGYTGELFF. Read as DNA, the sequence is TGCGCCAGCAGCCAAGTTGCAGGGGGTTACACCGGGGAGCTGTTTTTT.